The source of this TCR beta chain is a study of T cells in Graves' hyperthyroidism and ophthalmopathy. Study context: Pretreatment peripheral blood was obtained at initial diagnosis.

Study outcomes and limitations: Separation of ophthalmopathy from stable hyperthyroidism was achieved by a 13 V-J model.

This clonotype was seen many times. Antigen specificity is unknown. TCR beta CDR3 regions were amplified from RNA transcripts. HTBI primers drove first-round RT-PCR of the TCR CDR3. TCRdb independently ran MiXCR on the multiplex PCR reads; one entry per CDR3 protein. The table shows more than 350,000 distinct CDR3 sequences, with approximately 15% occurring only once. Germline V gene data show CDR1 as MNHEY and CDR2 as SVGAGI. The CDR3 consists of 13 residues. V gave up 2 bases and J gave up 10 bases, with 12 bases separating them. Orbital computed tomography and thyroid ultrasound, together with serum TRAb and thyroxine and clinical symptoms, were used for diagnoses.

The genes are TRBV6-5 and TRBJ2-1; a possible D gene is TRBD2 (6 bases). Sequenced material: blood. This receptor was obtained from a woman in her twenties or thirties with Graves' ophthalmopathy. The CDR3 reads CASSYVGGDEQFF. The CDR3 DNA sequence: TGTGCCAGCAGTTACGTAGGAGGGGACGAGCAGTTCTTC.